This TCR beta chain was observed in a study of OX40 agonist ivuxolimab in advanced cancers. Study-level background: The study enrolled dose-escalation patients with hepatocellular carcinoma, melanoma, renal cell or head and neck cancer. General study findings and limits: Dosing at 0.1 to 3.0 mg/kg was accompanied by clonal expansion of CD4+ and CD8+ blood T cells by week 6. At 0.1-3.0 mg/kg, partial responders had clonal expansion among the lowest observed.

This CDR3 is 15 amino acids long. V lost 6 bases and J lost 5, with 14 bases in between. Germline-derived CDR1 and CDR2 are MNHNS and SASEGT. On this clone: Its antigen is undetermined.

Autoimmune disease history or systemic immunosuppression excluded patients. Measured with immunoSEQ multiplex PCR; TCRdb has only the in-frame clones, and not every one. The profile covers tens of thousands of clones, with about 85% appearing a single time and around 1.1% taken by the ten largest. The material was CD4+ or CD8+ T cells sorted from blood, obtained in a trial of the OX40 agonist ivuxolimab. The TCR was taken from an adult with an advanced solid tumor such as melanoma, head and neck, liver or kidney cancer. The gene calls are TRBV6-1 and TRBJ1-6; no clear D gene. For the CDR3, the DNA is TGTGCCAGCAGCGCTGGGTTCTCAAATAATTCACCCCTCCACTTT. Translated: CASSAGFSNNSPLHF.